The clone carrying this T cell receptor beta chain was counted many times. Its target is unknown. The data derive from a study of molecular identifiers for immune sequencing clone quantification. Overall study: Naive CD8 RNA (approximately 20,000 or 100,000 cells) was divided into five aliquots, with four sequenced.

V shed 4 bases, J shed 4 bases, and the junction held 2 bases outside the gene matches. The CDR3 is 13 amino acids. Findings and caveats of the study: Clones with over 20 RNA copies captured over 99% of effector molecules but under 1% of naive ones.

Methods described previously were used for bulk TCR libraries, and listed TCR primers were applied. TCRdb independently ran MiXCR on the PCR reads; one entry per CDR3 protein. Among about 63,000 distinct CDR3 sequences, under 20% were seen once, and the ten largest hold more than 1.3%. This receptor was taken from a human donor in good health. Some libraries in this study had Jurkat cell RNA spiked in. The sample comprised naive CD8+ T cells from blood, with Jurkat cell RNA spiked in. Described subset: FACS-sorted CD8+CD4-CCR7+CD45RA+ naive T cells. V is TRBV12-3 or TRBV12-4 and J is TRBJ2-3; 7 nucleotides line up with TRBD2. The CDR3 bases are TGTGCCAGCAGTTCGGGGGGTCCAGATACGCAGTATTTT. Translating it yields CASSSGGPDTQYF.